Listed below are T cell receptor beta chains from one sample, sequenced in a study of CD8 T cells in ankylosing spondylitis. TCRdb used MiXCR to reprocess the 5' RACE reads, holding one entry per CDR3 protein. Altogether about 24,000 distinct CDR3 sequences are present, under 15% being singletons, with the ten largest covering 30% to 35%. Input material: blood. These TCRs come from a male donor with ankylosing spondylitis or in good health (not recorded which). Both conserved end residues are part of each CDR3. Fields, in order: D gene, V gene, clone size, J gene, CDR3 DNA, CDR3 protein. A D gene is named only where the DNA matches it firmly. Only part of the rows carry a size: once, few, many, or a class if the clone is expanded.

NA	TRBV12-3/TRBV12-4	many	TRBJ1-1	TGTGCCAGCAGCTTACTTGAGGAGACTGAAGCTTTCTTT	CASSLLEETEAFF
TRBD2	TRBV12-3/TRBV12-4	many	TRBJ2-1	TGTGCCAGCAGTTTAGGACTAGCGGGTTCCAATGAGCAGTTCTTC	CASSLGLAGSNEQFF
TRBD2	TRBV4-2	NA	TRBJ2-7	TGTGCCAGCAGCCAAGTACGTCGGACTAGCGGGAGTCGTCCCGAAACCTACGAGCAGTACTTC	CASSQVRRTSGSRPETYEQYF
NA	TRBV29-1	NA	TRBJ2-1	TGCAGCGTTATTTGGGGCTTCTACAATGAGCAGTTCTTC	CSVIWGFYNEQFF
NA	TRBV6-5	many	TRBJ2-2	TGTGCCAGCGGGTTGGGGACCGGGGAGCTGTTTTTT	CASGLGTGELFF
NA	TRBV5-5	few	TRBJ2-1	TGTGCCAGCAGCCGTAACGGGCACTACAATGAGCAGTTCTTC	CASSRNGHYNEQFF
TRBD2	TRBV5-1	many	TRBJ2-2	TGCGCCAGCAGCTTGGTTCTAGCGGGAGACACCGGGGAGCTGTTTTTT	CASSLVLAGDTGELFF
TRBD1	TRBV12-3/TRBV12-4	few	TRBJ2-7	TGTGCCAGCAGTTCCGGGACAGGGAGAGACGAGCAGTACTTC	CASSSGTGRDEQYF
NA	TRBV5-5	many	TRBJ2-2	TGTGCCAGCAGCCCTCGTTCGTCGAACACCGGGGAGCTGTTTTTT	CASSPRSSNTGELFF
NA	TRBV2	NA	TRBJ2-3	TGTGCCAGCAGTGTAACGAGTGTCACAGATACGCAGTATTTT	CASSVTSVTDTQYF
NA	TRBV20-1	NA	TRBJ1-4	TGCAGTGCTCTACCAGCCGGGACTGCTAATGAAAAACTGTTTTTT	CSALPAGTANEKLFF
NA	TRBV28	many	TRBJ2-7	TGTGCCAGCATGCGGACACTTTCCTACGAGCAGTACTTC	CASMRTLSYEQYF
TRBD1	TRBV6-5	few	TRBJ2-2	TGTGCCAGCAGTCCCGGGACAGGGGGTTTTGGCGGGGAGCTGTTTTTT	CASSPGTGGFGGELFF
NA	TRBV9	NA	TRBJ2-2	TGTGCCAGTACCGGGACTAACACCGGGGAGCTGTTTTTT	CASTGTNTGELFF
NA	TRBV20-1	NA	TRBJ2-1	TGCAGTGCTAGAGCCCCTGCCCTGAGCTCCTACAATGAGCAGTTCTTC	CSARAPALSSYNEQFF
TRBD2	TRBV6-6	NA	TRBJ2-1	TGTGCCAGCAACCAACTAGCGGCGAGCTCCTACAATGAGCAGTTCTTC	CASNQLAASSYNEQFF
NA	TRBV6-5	few	TRBJ2-2	TGTGCCAGCAGTTACGAGGGGGTCCCAACGGGCGGGGAGCTGTTTTTT	CASSYEGVPTGGELFF
TRBD1	TRBV12-3/TRBV12-4	many	TRBJ1-2	TGTGCCAGCAGTTTGAGGCAGGGGGAGGGCTACACCTTC	CASSLRQGEGYTF
NA	TRBV5-1	many	TRBJ1-3	TGCGCCAGCTGCCAGGGGACCTCTGGAAACACCATATATTTT	CASCQGTSGNTIYF
NA	TRBV6-2/TRBV6-3	few	TRBJ2-1	TGTGCCAGCAGTTACTCACGGGGTGCGGGCTCCTACAATGAGCAGTTCTTC	CASSYSRGAGSYNEQFF
NA	TRBV6-5	many	TRBJ2-7	TGTGCCAGCAGCCGAGGGCCAAGCTCCTACGAGCAGTACTTC	CASSRGPSSYEQYF
NA	TRBV28	few	TRBJ2-1	TGTGCCAGCTGTCTCTCCGGACAGACGGACAATGAGCAGTTCTTC	CASCLSGQTDNEQFF
NA	TRBV20-1	many	TRBJ2-3	TGCAGTGCTAGCCACGGGAACGCAGATACGCAGTATTTT	CSASHGNADTQYF
NA	TRBV25-1	many	TRBJ2-5	TGTGCCAGCAGTGTGGCAGGTTCAGCCTTACCTCCATCATACCAAGAGACCCAGTACTTC	CASSVAGSALPPSYQETQYF
TRBD2	TRBV29-1	few	TRBJ2-3	TGCAGCGTTGAAGATGCGGTGGAGCGGGGGAGCACAGATACGCAGTATTTT	CSVEDAVERGSTDTQYF
TRBD1	TRBV12-3/TRBV12-4	medium-sized	TRBJ1-1	TGTGCCAGCAGTGTTACAGGGGTAGGGACTGAAGCTTTCTTT	CASSVTGVGTEAFF
TRBD1	TRBV6-4	few	TRBJ2-1	TGTGCCAGCAGTGACTCAGGGGGCCCCTACAATGAGCAGTTCTTC	CASSDSGGPYNEQFF
NA	TRBV28	many	TRBJ1-1	TGTGCCAGCAGTTTTTTCCGACGCAGGGGTGGTACTGAAGCTTTCTTT	CASSFFRRRGGTEAFF
NA	TRBV5-1	many	TRBJ2-7	TGCGCCAGCAGCTACTCCGGGACAAACTACGAGCAGTACTTC	CASSYSGTNYEQYF
NA	TRBV29-1	many	TRBJ2-7	TGCAGCGTTGAAGATGGTAGCGAGCAGTACTTC	CSVEDGSEQYF
TRBD1	TRBV5-5	many	TRBJ2-2	TGTGCCAGCAGCTTGACCGGACAGGGGTACGGGGAGCTGTTTTTT	CASSLTGQGYGELFF
NA	TRBV6-2/TRBV6-3	few	TRBJ2-1	TGTGCCAGCAGCCCCACGGTAGGACCGCACAATGAGCAGTTCTTC	CASSPTVGPHNEQFF
TRBD1	TRBV20-1	many	TRBJ2-7	TGCAGTGCCCGCCAGACAGGGACACTTTACGAGCAGTACTTC	CSARQTGTLYEQYF
NA	TRBV5-1	many	TRBJ2-1	TGCGCCAGCAGCTTGGATGGGGATGAGCAGTTCTTC	CASSLDGDEQFF
NA	TRBV7-2	NA	TRBJ2-2	TGTGCCAGCAGCCCTAAGGACAGAAACACCGGGGAGCTGTTTTTT	CASSPKDRNTGELFF
NA	TRBV20-1	NA	TRBJ2-3	TGCAGTGCTGATTACCGGGACAACCCAGATACGCAGTATTTT	CSADYRDNPDTQYF
NA	TRBV7-9	NA	TRBJ2-3	TGTGCCAGCAGCTTAGCGTCCGGCGGGAACACAGATACGCAGTATTTT	CASSLASGGNTDTQYF
TRBD2	TRBV6-2/TRBV6-3	few	TRBJ2-1	TGTGCCAGCAGTTCGATAGGGACTAGCGGGAGGGGAAATGAGCAGTTCTTC	CASSSIGTSGRGNEQFF
NA	TRBV12-3/TRBV12-4	few	TRBJ1-6	TGTGCCAGCAGTTTAGCTTCTGGGGTCGGATCACCCCTCCACTTT	CASSLASGVGSPLHF
NA	TRBV28	NA	TRBJ2-1	TGTGCCAGCTCTCCTTCTGGGGCTCAATACAATGAGCAGTTCTTC	CASSPSGAQYNEQFF
TRBD2	TRBV20-1	few	TRBJ2-7	TGCAGTGGCCTACTAGCGGGAGAGGACGAGCAGTACTTC	CSGLLAGEDEQYF
NA	TRBV20-1	few	TRBJ2-3	TGCAGTGCGGGGGACACCCAAGGCGATACGCAGTATTTT	CSAGDTQGDTQYF
NA	TRBV25-1	many	TRBJ2-5	TGTGCCAGCAGTGAATACCAGGTTGGGGAGACCCAGTACTTC	CASSEYQVGETQYF
NA	TRBV7-9	few	TRBJ1-4	TGTGCCAGCAGCTTCGGTGCAACTAATGAAAAACTGTTTTTT	CASSFGATNEKLFF
NA	TRBV29-1	few	TRBJ2-1	TGCAGCGTTGAAGCGGTAACTCTTGCTGAGCAGTTCTTC	CSVEAVTLAEQFF
TRBD1	TRBV6-2/TRBV6-3	few	TRBJ2-7	TGTGCCAGCAGCCGAATCGGACAGGGGAGGGACTACGAGCAGTACTTC	CASSRIGQGRDYEQYF
TRBD1	TRBV7-9	hyperexpanded	TRBJ1-2	TGTGCCAGCAGCTTAGCCGGACAGGGATTTAACTATGGCTACACCTTC	CASSLAGQGFNYGYTF
TRBD2	TRBV20-1	NA	TRBJ2-3	TGCAGTGCTCCTTTTCGGGTCGCGGGGGGGCCAGGAACAGATACGCAGTATTTT	CSAPFRVAGGPGTDTQYF
NA	TRBV7-9	many	TRBJ2-2	TGTGCCAGCAGCTTATTAGTGACCGGGGAGCTGTTTTTT	CASSLLVTGELFF
NA	TRBV6-2/TRBV6-3	many	TRBJ2-2	TGTGCCAGCAGTTACGTCCTAACCGGGGAGCTGTTTTTT	CASSYVLTGELFF
NA	TRBV5-1	many	TRBJ2-5	TGCGCCAGCAGCTTGGATTGGGGGGCAGAGACCCAGTACTTC	CASSLDWGAETQYF
NA	TRBV28	many	TRBJ2-5	TGTGCCAGCAGTTTCAACCAAGAGACCCAGTACTTC	CASSFNQETQYF
NA	TRBV7-8	many	TRBJ2-2	TGTGCCAGCAGCTTGGTTCTAGTCCAATCCACCGGGGAGCTGTTTTTT	CASSLVLVQSTGELFF